This is a list of T cell receptor beta chains from one sample in a study of CD8 T cells in Susac syndrome. MiXCR was run by TCRdb on the immunoSEQ multiplex PCR reads, yielding one entry per CDR3 protein. The sample has about 180,000 distinct CDR3 sequences, about 95% seen once. The sequenced sample consisted of CD8+ T cells from PBMCs. The receptors stem from a human donor with multiple sclerosis. Each CDR3 is given with its conserved first and last residue. Fields, in order: D gene, clone size, J gene, V gene, CDR3 protein, CDR3 DNA. The D gene is left open where the match is weak. For some rows the clone size is stated as once, few or many, or as a class when expanded; others skip it.

>.|.|TRBJ1-1|TRBV19
CATLGHGKMNTEAFF
TGTGCCACATTGGGACACGGAAAAATGAACACTGAAGCTTTCTTT
>.|.|TRBJ2-1|TRBV9
CASSVGLWDEQFF
TGTGCCAGCAGCGTGGGACTTTGGGATGAGCAGTTCTTC
>TRBD1|.|TRBJ1-2|TRBV2
CASNDRVGYTF
TGTGCCAGCAATGACAGGGTCGGCTACACCTTC
>.|.|TRBJ1-5|TRBV30
CAWRPGSNQPQHF
TGTGCCTGGAGACCCGGAAGCAATCAGCCCCAGCATTTT
>.|.|TRBJ1-5|TRBV20-1
CSAEGELGPNQPQHF
TGCAGTGCTGAGGGCGAGTTGGGCCCCAATCAGCCCCAGCATTTT
>.|.|TRBJ1-1|TRBV3-1
CASSPGSGQEAFF
TGTGCCAGCAGCCCGGGTTCCGGGCAGGAAGCTTTCTTT
>TRBD2|.|TRBJ2-5|TRBV4-1
CASSHWLAVEETQYF
TGCGCCAGCAGCCACTGGCTAGCGGTAGAAGAGACCCAGTACTTC
>TRBD2|.|TRBJ2-5|TRBV13
CASSSDPRGETQYF
TGTGCCAGCAGCTCGGATCCGCGGGGGGAGACCCAGTACTTC
>TRBD2|.|TRBJ2-2|TRBV28
CASTQLAGDAGELFF
TGTGCCAGCACCCAACTAGCGGGAGACGCCGGGGAGCTGTTTTTT
>.|.|TRBJ1-5|TRBV27
CASSHGEEDQPQHF
TGTGCCAGCAGTCACGGGGAGGAGGATCAGCCCCAGCATTTT
>.|.|TRBJ1-2|TRBV20-1
CSARPIRDLGGYTF
TGCAGTGCTAGACCAATCCGGGACCTGGGGGGCTACACCTTC
>TRBD1|once|TRBJ2-7|TRBV20-1
CSARDQRDRGRDEQYF
TGCAGTGCTAGAGATCAGCGAGACAGGGGGCGCGACGAGCAGTACTTC
>TRBD2|.|TRBJ2-5|TRBV7-9
CASSFASGVQETQYF
TGTGCCAGCAGCTTCGCTAGCGGGGTCCAAGAGACCCAGTACTTC
>TRBD1|once|TRBJ1-2|TRBV27
CASSPTGYNYGYTF
TGTGCCAGCAGTCCGACAGGGTATAACTATGGCTACACCTTC
>.|once|TRBJ2-5|TRBV5-1
CASSLEGVGETQYF
TGCGCCAGCAGCTTGGAGGGTGTTGGAGAGACCCAGTACTTC
>.|.|TRBJ1-5|TRBV28
CASSIRAGNQPQHF
TGTGCCAGCAGTATACGCGCGGGCAATCAGCCCCAGCATTTT
>TRBD2|.|TRBJ2-1|TRBV29-1
CSVEGLIAGGYNEQFF
TGCAGCGTTGAAGGGTTGATAGCGGGAGGTTACAATGAGCAGTTCTTC
>TRBD2|.|TRBJ2-1|TRBV4-1
CASSQGLAGAAPYNEQFF
TGCGCCAGCAGCCAAGGCCTAGCGGGAGCAGCCCCCTACAATGAGCAGTTCTTC
>.|.|TRBJ2-7|TRBV27
CASSPGVRSYEQYF
TGTGCCAGCAGTCCAGGGGTTCGCTCCTACGAGCAGTACTTC
>.|.|TRBJ2-3|TRBV29-1
CSVDGHRDNGADTQYF
TGCAGCGTTGATGGCCACAGGGATAATGGGGCAGATACGCAGTATTTT
>TRBD1|.|TRBJ2-7|TRBV7-9
CASRQAGGGYEQYF
TGTGCCAGCAGACAAGCAGGGGGCGGCTACGAGCAGTACTTC
>.|.|TRBJ2-1|TRBV5-1
CASSLGGSEQFF
TGCGCCAGCAGTTTAGGGGGAAGTGAGCAGTTCTTC
>TRBD1|.|TRBJ1-5|TRBV24-1
CATSPRQGPPNQPQHF
TGTGCCACCAGCCCCAGACAGGGGCCACCTAATCAGCCCCAGCATTTT
>.|.|TRBJ2-7|TRBV20-1
CSARDAGEQYF
TGCAGTGCTAGAGACGCGGGGGAGCAGTACTTC
>TRBD2|.|TRBJ2-7|TRBV2
CASSELKGLAGGGEQYF
TGTGCCAGCAGTGAGTTGAAGGGACTAGCGGGAGGTGGTGAGCAGTACTTC
>.|.|TRBJ2-5|TRBV15
CATSLVGDETQYF
TGTGCCACCAGCCTGGTCGGGGATGAGACCCAGTACTTC
>TRBD1|.|TRBJ2-7|TRBV27
CASSLDRGLEQYF
TGTGCCAGCAGTTTAGACAGGGGCCTCGAGCAGTACTTC
>TRBD1|once|TRBJ1-1|TRBV12-3/TRBV12-4
CASRPGQWNTEAFF
TGTGCCAGCAGACCGGGACAGTGGAACACTGAAGCTTTCTTT
>TRBD2|.|TRBJ2-5|TRBV12-3/TRBV12-4
CASSWSGLAGKETQYF
TGTGCCAGCAGCTGGTCCGGACTAGCGGGAAAGGAGACCCAGTACTTC
>.|.|TRBJ1-5|TRBV27
CASATGLQPQHF
TGTGCCAGCGCTACGGGTTTGCAGCCCCAGCATTTT
>.|.|TRBJ2-1|TRBV15
CATTTTGYNEQFF
TGTGCCACCACTACGACGGGATACAATGAGCAGTTCTTC
>.|.|TRBJ2-1|TRBV3-1
CASSQGRGPGDNEQFF
TGTGCCAGCAGCCAAGGGCGGGGACCGGGCGACAATGAGCAGTTCTTC
>.|.|TRBJ2-1|TRBV2
CASSESVISYNEQFF
TGTGCCAGCAGTGAATCGGTTATCTCCTACAATGAGCAGTTCTTC
>.|.|TRBJ2-5|TRBV28
CASSLAIPQETQYF
TGTGCCAGCAGTTTGGCGATTCCCCAAGAGACCCAGTACTTC
>.|.|TRBJ1-2|TRBV2
CASSSLAENLYGYTF
TGTGCCAGCAGTTCCTTGGCGGAGAACCTCTATGGCTACACCTTC
>.|.|TRBJ2-1|TRBV12-3/TRBV12-4
CASGVLSAYNEQFF
TGTGCCAGCGGAGTATTATCCGCCTACAATGAGCAGTTCTTC
>.|few|TRBJ1-2|TRBV27
CASSFLGDYGYTF
TGTGCCAGCAGTTTTCTGGGGGACTATGGCTACACCTTC